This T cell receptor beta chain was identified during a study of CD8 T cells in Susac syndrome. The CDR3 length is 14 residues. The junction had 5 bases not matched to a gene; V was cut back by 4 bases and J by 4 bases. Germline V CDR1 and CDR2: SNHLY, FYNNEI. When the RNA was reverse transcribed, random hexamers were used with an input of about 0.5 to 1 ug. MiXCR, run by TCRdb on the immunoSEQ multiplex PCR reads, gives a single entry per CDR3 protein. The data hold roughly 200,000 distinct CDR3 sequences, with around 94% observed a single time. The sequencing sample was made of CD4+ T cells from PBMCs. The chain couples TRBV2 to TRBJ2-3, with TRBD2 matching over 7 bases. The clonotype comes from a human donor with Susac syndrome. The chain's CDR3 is CASSVRLAADTQYF. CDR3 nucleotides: TGTGCCAGCAGTGTTCGGCTAGCGGCAGATACGCAGTATTTT.